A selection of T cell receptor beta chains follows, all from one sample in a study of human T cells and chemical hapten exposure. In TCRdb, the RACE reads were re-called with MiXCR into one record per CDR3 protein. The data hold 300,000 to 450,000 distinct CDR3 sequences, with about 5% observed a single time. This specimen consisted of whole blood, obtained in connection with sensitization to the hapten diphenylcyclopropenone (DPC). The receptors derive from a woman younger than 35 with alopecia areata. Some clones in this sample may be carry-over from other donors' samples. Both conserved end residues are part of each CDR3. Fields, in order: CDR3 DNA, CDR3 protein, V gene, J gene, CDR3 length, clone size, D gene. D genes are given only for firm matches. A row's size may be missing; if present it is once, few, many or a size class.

cdr3_nt: TGTGCCAGCAGCCAATCCAGGGGTTTTGTAGGAAACTATGGCTACACCTTC; cdr3_aa: CASSQSRGFVGNYGYTF; v_call: TRBV16; j_call: TRBJ1-2; cdr3_length: 17; clone_size: few; d_call: -
cdr3_nt: TGTGCCAGCTCACCACCGTCAGGGGCTAACACTGAAGCTTTCTTT; cdr3_aa: CASSPPSGANTEAFF; v_call: TRBV18; j_call: TRBJ1-1; cdr3_length: 15; clone_size: few; d_call: -
cdr3_nt: TGTGCCAGCACCTCGACAGGGAATTCGTACGAGCAGTACTTC; cdr3_aa: CASTSTGNSYEQYF; v_call: TRBV11-1; j_call: TRBJ2-7; cdr3_length: 14; clone_size: few; d_call: TRBD1
cdr3_nt: TGTGCCAGCAGCTTAGTGCTAGCGGGGGGCGAGCAGTACTTC; cdr3_aa: CASSLVLAGGEQYF; v_call: TRBV7-6; j_call: TRBJ2-7; cdr3_length: 14; clone_size: many; d_call: TRBD2
cdr3_nt: TGTGCCACCAAGCTATCGGAGAACACTGAAGCTTTCTTT; cdr3_aa: CATKLSENTEAFF; v_call: TRBV24-1; j_call: TRBJ1-1; cdr3_length: 13; clone_size: few; d_call: -
cdr3_nt: TGTGCCAGCAGTGACTCGGCAGGGGGCAATCAGCCCCAGCATTTT; cdr3_aa: CASSDSAGGNQPQHF; v_call: TRBV6-4; j_call: TRBJ1-5; cdr3_length: 15; clone_size: many; d_call: -
cdr3_nt: TGTGCCAGCAGTGTAAGCGGATTCCTGAATGAGCAGTTCTTC; cdr3_aa: CASSVSGFLNEQFF; v_call: TRBV2; j_call: TRBJ2-1; cdr3_length: 14; clone_size: many; d_call: -
cdr3_nt: TGTGCCAGCAACCGACCGGGACAGGGTGACACTGAAGCTTTCTTT; cdr3_aa: CASNRPGQGDTEAFF; v_call: TRBV12-3/TRBV12-4; j_call: TRBJ1-1; cdr3_length: 15; clone_size: -; d_call: TRBD1
cdr3_nt: TGTGCCAGCAGTTACTCGGACAGCATGAACACTGAAGCTTTCTTT; cdr3_aa: CASSYSDSMNTEAFF; v_call: TRBV6-5; j_call: TRBJ1-1; cdr3_length: 15; clone_size: many; d_call: -
cdr3_nt: TGTGCCAGCTCACCAGGGTTCACTGAAGCTTTCTTT; cdr3_aa: CASSPGFTEAFF; v_call: TRBV18; j_call: TRBJ1-1; cdr3_length: 12; clone_size: -; d_call: -
cdr3_nt: TGTGCCAGCAGTCCCCAGGTCCCCGGTTATGGCTACACCTTC; cdr3_aa: CASSPQVPGYGYTF; v_call: TRBV27; j_call: TRBJ1-2; cdr3_length: 14; clone_size: few; d_call: -
cdr3_nt: TGCAGTGCTAGGGGACAGGCAAATTCACCCCTCCACTTT; cdr3_aa: CSARGQANSPLHF; v_call: TRBV20-1; j_call: TRBJ1-6; cdr3_length: 13; clone_size: few; d_call: TRBD1
cdr3_nt: TGTGCCAGCAGTGCTTTAGGGGCCGCTAATGAAAAACTGTTTTTT; cdr3_aa: CASSALGAANEKLFF; v_call: TRBV6-1; j_call: TRBJ1-4; cdr3_length: 15; clone_size: few; d_call: -
cdr3_nt: TGCAGCGTTGAAGTTCTCCGGGACAGGGTCGAGCAGTACTTC; cdr3_aa: CSVEVLRDRVEQYF; v_call: TRBV29-1; j_call: TRBJ2-7; cdr3_length: 14; clone_size: many; d_call: TRBD1
cdr3_nt: TGTGCCACCAGTGAGTCGGCAGGGGCATCTCAGCCCCAGCATTTT; cdr3_aa: CATSESAGASQPQHF; v_call: TRBV24-1; j_call: TRBJ1-5; cdr3_length: 15; clone_size: -; d_call: -
cdr3_nt: TGTGCCAGCAGTTATGTCGTAACGGCTAATGAAAAACTGTTTTTT; cdr3_aa: CASSYVVTANEKLFF; v_call: TRBV6-5; j_call: TRBJ1-4; cdr3_length: 15; clone_size: -; d_call: -
cdr3_nt: TGTGCCAGCAGCCCCGGACTCTATACGAACACCGGGGAGCTGTTTTTT; cdr3_aa: CASSPGLYTNTGELFF; v_call: TRBV13; j_call: TRBJ2-2; cdr3_length: 16; clone_size: -; d_call: -
cdr3_nt: TGTGCCAGCAACACAGTCTATGGCTACACCTTC; cdr3_aa: CASNTVYGYTF; v_call: TRBV2; j_call: TRBJ1-2; cdr3_length: 11; clone_size: -; d_call: -
cdr3_nt: TGTGCCAGCAGCTTAGCTTCTCCGGTATTCAACGGGGAGCTGTTTTTT; cdr3_aa: CASSLASPVFNGELFF; v_call: TRBV7-9; j_call: TRBJ2-2; cdr3_length: 16; clone_size: -; d_call: -
cdr3_nt: TGTGCTAGTGCCCCGGACTGGAGCACAGATACGCAGTATTTT; cdr3_aa: CASAPDWSTDTQYF; v_call: TRBV12-5; j_call: TRBJ2-3; cdr3_length: 14; clone_size: few; d_call: -
cdr3_nt: TGTGCCAGCAGTTCGCGTCCCGGGCTGGGGGTCGAGCAGTACTTC; cdr3_aa: CASSSRPGLGVEQYF; v_call: TRBV28; j_call: TRBJ2-7; cdr3_length: 15; clone_size: few; d_call: -
cdr3_nt: TGTGCCAGCAGTTTCCGAGGGGGACAAGTTAGCAATCAGCCCCAGCATTTT; cdr3_aa: CASSFRGGQVSNQPQHF; v_call: TRBV12-3/TRBV12-4; j_call: TRBJ1-5; cdr3_length: 17; clone_size: many; d_call: -
cdr3_nt: TGTGCCAGCAGCTTAGCACAGGCCTACGAGCAGTACTTC; cdr3_aa: CASSLAQAYEQYF; v_call: TRBV11-1; j_call: TRBJ2-7; cdr3_length: 13; clone_size: many; d_call: -
cdr3_nt: TGTGCCAGCAGTGAAGCGCTTCAGGGCACTGAAGCTTTCTTT; cdr3_aa: CASSEALQGTEAFF; v_call: TRBV2; j_call: TRBJ1-1; cdr3_length: 14; clone_size: few; d_call: -
cdr3_nt: TGTGCTAGCAGCCCCCGCCCGGGCCTAGCAGATACGCAGTATTTT; cdr3_aa: CASSPRPGLADTQYF; v_call: TRBV7-7; j_call: TRBJ2-3; cdr3_length: 15; clone_size: -; d_call: -
cdr3_nt: TGTGCCAGCCAATGGTTGGAGGGGGGGGCTGGCACAGATACGCAGTATTTT; cdr3_aa: CASQWLEGGAGTDTQYF; v_call: TRBV2; j_call: TRBJ2-3; cdr3_length: 17; clone_size: -; d_call: -
cdr3_nt: TGTGCCAGCGAGAGGGGACAGGTGGACGAGCAGTACTTC; cdr3_aa: CASERGQVDEQYF; v_call: TRBV2; j_call: TRBJ2-7; cdr3_length: 13; clone_size: many; d_call: TRBD1
cdr3_nt: TGTGCCAGCAGCTTAGGTGGGACAGGGAATGAAAAACTGTTTTTT; cdr3_aa: CASSLGGTGNEKLFF; v_call: TRBV7-8; j_call: TRBJ1-4; cdr3_length: 15; clone_size: few; d_call: TRBD1
cdr3_nt: TGCAGTCCCATGCAAGAGACCCAGTACTTC; cdr3_aa: CSPMQETQYF; v_call: TRBV20-1; j_call: TRBJ2-5; cdr3_length: 10; clone_size: few; d_call: -
cdr3_nt: TGTGCCAGCAGTTTCGGTCGTGACTCTTCACCCCTCCACTTT; cdr3_aa: CASSFGRDSSPLHF; v_call: TRBV12-3/TRBV12-4; j_call: TRBJ1-6; cdr3_length: 14; clone_size: -; d_call: -
cdr3_nt: TGTGCCAGCAGTGGGGGACAGCAGTATTTT; cdr3_aa: CASSGGQQYF; v_call: TRBV25-1; j_call: TRBJ2-3; cdr3_length: 10; clone_size: few; d_call: -
cdr3_nt: TGTGCCAGTAACCTAGACGGCGGGTCGTGGGGGGAGCTGTTTTTT; cdr3_aa: CASNLDGGSWGELFF; v_call: TRBV19; j_call: TRBJ2-2; cdr3_length: 15; clone_size: few; d_call: -
cdr3_nt: TGTGCCAGCGGGGCGACAGGGTCGAGCACAGATACGCAGTATTTT; cdr3_aa: CASGATGSSTDTQYF; v_call: TRBV28; j_call: TRBJ2-3; cdr3_length: 15; clone_size: many; d_call: TRBD1
cdr3_nt: TGTGCCAGCAGCAGAATCGAGGAGGATACGCAGTATTTT; cdr3_aa: CASSRIEEDTQYF; v_call: TRBV7-9; j_call: TRBJ2-3; cdr3_length: 13; clone_size: many; d_call: -
cdr3_nt: TGCAGCGTGGGACACCAGCCGAATGAAAAACTGTTTTTT; cdr3_aa: CSVGHQPNEKLFF; v_call: TRBV29-1; j_call: TRBJ1-4; cdr3_length: 13; clone_size: many; d_call: -
cdr3_nt: TGTGCCAGCAGTTCAAACTCAGGGACACCCCTCCACTTT; cdr3_aa: CASSSNSGTPLHF; v_call: TRBV27; j_call: TRBJ1-6; cdr3_length: 13; clone_size: -; d_call: -
cdr3_nt: TGTGCCAGCTCACCATCAGCAGGGGGCAATCAGCCCCAGCATTTT; cdr3_aa: CASSPSAGGNQPQHF; v_call: TRBV18; j_call: TRBJ1-5; cdr3_length: 15; clone_size: -; d_call: -
cdr3_nt: TGCAGTGCTTCGGACAGGGCAGGGCAGCCCCAGCATTTT; cdr3_aa: CSASDRAGQPQHF; v_call: TRBV20-1; j_call: TRBJ1-5; cdr3_length: 13; clone_size: few; d_call: TRBD1
cdr3_nt: TGTGCCAGCATGGAGCGGGGGGGCCACAATGAGCAGTTCTTC; cdr3_aa: CASMERGGHNEQFF; v_call: TRBV27; j_call: TRBJ2-1; cdr3_length: 14; clone_size: few; d_call: TRBD2
cdr3_nt: TGTGCCAGCAGAAACCGGGACGGAGGGAAAGAGCAGTACTTC; cdr3_aa: CASRNRDGGKEQYF; v_call: TRBV6-2/TRBV6-3; j_call: TRBJ2-7; cdr3_length: 14; clone_size: -; d_call: -
cdr3_nt: TGTGCCAGCAGTTACGATTTGGGGGGATCCCGCTACACCGGGGAGCTGTTTTTT; cdr3_aa: CASSYDLGGSRYTGELFF; v_call: TRBV6-6; j_call: TRBJ2-2; cdr3_length: 18; clone_size: few; d_call: -
cdr3_nt: TGCAGCGTCTTACGGTCGTTGAACACTGAAGCTTTCTTT; cdr3_aa: CSVLRSLNTEAFF; v_call: TRBV29-1; j_call: TRBJ1-1; cdr3_length: 13; clone_size: -; d_call: -
cdr3_nt: TGTGCCATCAGCGACATTAACTCAGGGGATACGCAGTATTTT; cdr3_aa: CAISDINSGDTQYF; v_call: TRBV10-3; j_call: TRBJ2-3; cdr3_length: 14; clone_size: many; d_call: -
cdr3_nt: TGTGCCAGCAGTCCCGCCGGCAGTCAGCCCCAGCATTTT; cdr3_aa: CASSPAGSQPQHF; v_call: TRBV12-3/TRBV12-4; j_call: TRBJ1-5; cdr3_length: 13; clone_size: many; d_call: -
cdr3_nt: TGTGCCAGCAGTTACCCTAGCGGGGGGGCAAATGAGCAGTTCTTC; cdr3_aa: CASSYPSGGANEQFF; v_call: TRBV6-2/TRBV6-3; j_call: TRBJ2-1; cdr3_length: 15; clone_size: few; d_call: TRBD2
cdr3_nt: TGTGCCAGCAGCTTAGATCCCGAGACACCCCAGCATTTT; cdr3_aa: CASSLDPETPQHF; v_call: TRBV7-2; j_call: TRBJ1-5; cdr3_length: 13; clone_size: many; d_call: -
cdr3_nt: TGTGCCAGCATTGAGGCTATATCCCAGATCCTGGGGACTGAAGCTTTCTTT; cdr3_aa: CASIEAISQILGTEAFF; v_call: TRBV2; j_call: TRBJ1-1; cdr3_length: 17; clone_size: few; d_call: -
cdr3_nt: TGTGCCAGCAGTTTAGACGGATCCCCACAAGGCCACGGGGAGCTGTTTTTT; cdr3_aa: CASSLDGSPQGHGELFF; v_call: TRBV12-3/TRBV12-4; j_call: TRBJ2-2; cdr3_length: 17; clone_size: -; d_call: -
cdr3_nt: TGCAGTGCTAGGGTCGGGTCCTCTGGGGCCAACGTCCTGACTTTC; cdr3_aa: CSARVGSSGANVLTF; v_call: TRBV20-1; j_call: TRBJ2-6; cdr3_length: 15; clone_size: few; d_call: -
cdr3_nt: TGTGCCAGCAGTGGAGCCGGGGGTACGCAGTATTTT; cdr3_aa: CASSGAGGTQYF; v_call: TRBV6-4; j_call: TRBJ2-3; cdr3_length: 12; clone_size: -; d_call: -
cdr3_nt: TGCGCCAGCAGCCAAGTCGTCGCAGGGTTGGTAAATCAGCCCCAGCATTTT; cdr3_aa: CASSQVVAGLVNQPQHF; v_call: TRBV4-1; j_call: TRBJ1-5; cdr3_length: 17; clone_size: -; d_call: -
cdr3_nt: TGTGCCAGCAGCTCAGAGCCTTATGGCTACACCTTC; cdr3_aa: CASSSEPYGYTF; v_call: TRBV16; j_call: TRBJ1-2; cdr3_length: 12; clone_size: few; d_call: -
cdr3_nt: TGTGCCAGCAGCTCGGGAGAACGGCCCCAGCATTTT; cdr3_aa: CASSSGERPQHF; v_call: TRBV7-6; j_call: TRBJ1-5; cdr3_length: 12; clone_size: -; d_call: -
cdr3_nt: TGTGCCATCAGTGAGTCGGGCAAGTTAAATCAGCCCCAGCATTTT; cdr3_aa: CAISESGKLNQPQHF; v_call: TRBV10-3; j_call: TRBJ1-5; cdr3_length: 15; clone_size: few; d_call: -
cdr3_nt: TGTGCCATCAGTTCCGAGGGTCAGCCCCAGCATTTT; cdr3_aa: CAISSEGQPQHF; v_call: TRBV10-3; j_call: TRBJ1-5; cdr3_length: 12; clone_size: -; d_call: -
cdr3_nt: TGTGCCAGCAGCCCACAGGGGGAAGAGACCCAGTACTTC; cdr3_aa: CASSPQGEETQYF; v_call: TRBV7-2; j_call: TRBJ2-5; cdr3_length: 13; clone_size: many; d_call: TRBD1
cdr3_nt: TGTGCCAGTAGTAACGACAGGGATCAGCCCCAGCATTTT; cdr3_aa: CASSNDRDQPQHF; v_call: TRBV19; j_call: TRBJ1-5; cdr3_length: 13; clone_size: -; d_call: TRBD1
cdr3_nt: TGCAGTGCTAGAGATTTTGGGACAAGTAACCGTAATGAAAAACTGTTTTTT; cdr3_aa: CSARDFGTSNRNEKLFF; v_call: TRBV20-1; j_call: TRBJ1-4; cdr3_length: 17; clone_size: many; d_call: -
cdr3_nt: TGTGCCAGCAGCTCCCTAGCGGGGGGCTGCAATCAGCCCCAGCATTTT; cdr3_aa: CASSSLAGGCNQPQHF; v_call: TRBV7-4; j_call: TRBJ1-5; cdr3_length: 16; clone_size: many; d_call: -